This is a list of T cell receptor beta chains from one sample in a study of shared clonotypes between healthy human individuals. The table came from immunoSEQ multiplex PCR; TCRdb's copy has only in-frame clones and leaves some out. The sample holds over a million clones, approximately 97% seen once. The sample comprised naive CD4+ T cells sorted from blood. The receptors here all came from a man aged 30 to 45 in good health. The CDR3 runs from the conserved cysteine through the conserved F or W.

>TRBV7-2
CASSPPTGANTEAFF
>TRBV5-5
CASSLAEGNIQYF
>TRBV6-6
CATALSYNEQFF
>TRBV5-4
CASSNHKSYGYTF
>TRBV11-2
CASSLGYRGTDTQYF
>TRBV6-7
CASRLETGFYLGELFF
>TRBV11-1
CASSSSRGLGTEAFF
>TRBV11-3
CASSLRVMTNEKLFF
>TRBV19
CASSTSRDRITDTQYF
>TRBV28
CVAEGTYNEQFF
>TRBV2
CASPKGTDYGYTF
>TRBV2
CASRDPNSPDSSTHTEAFF
>TRBV7-9
CASSLASSGNTIYF
>TRBV5-1
CASSLAPGDYGYTF
>TRBV10-2
CASRIIAGGPTPGELFF
>TRBV4-1
CASRAVPVGGSSDEQYF
>TRBV20-1
CSVRFEHGYTF
>TRBV6-1
CASSGKTTVYEQYF
>TRBV9
CASSKRKPNPGRPDTQYF
>TRBV2
CASRTNTRRHRGWYEQYF
>TRBV27
CASEGNSYNEQFF
>TRBV30
CAWSPLSNYGYTF
>TRBV2
CASAKRGSEQYF
>TRBV28
CASTPRPDRAEQYF
>TRBV7-9
CASSSGGNQPQHF
>TRBV6-5
CASSYSAGRKETQYF
>TRBV30
CAWSVEPNQPQHF
>TRBV7-6
CASSLLSGRSGNEQFF
>TRBV7-9
CASRDPGLPNTEAFF
>TRBV11-2
CASRKVGSSTDTQYF
>TRBV5-4
CASSTGLAGGGETQYF
>TRBV7-9
CASSLQMRAGELFF
>TRBV29-1
CSLHTGTVNTEAFF
>TRBV6-1
CASHATPASYEQYF
>TRBV18
CASSPDSAYRYF
>TRBV5-1
CASTAGGGNYNEQFF
>TRBV29-1
CSVALPSRIKETQYF
>TRBV9
CASSVGRAQETQYF
>TRBV10-3
CAIRSAGGDKNIQYF
>TRBV7-2
CASSLLAGGFGNTGELFF
>TRBV19
CASSTNGGGYGYTF
>TRBV2
CASGTSGSHEQYF
>TRBV10-3
CAISESLGGTSFYEQYF
>TRBV7-9
CASSYRTSGAEQYF
>TRBV6-1
CASRALGAQNQPQHF
>TRBV28
CASSLAPANEKLFF
>TRBV5-1
CASSLGRTATDTQYF
>TRBV28
CASSARQGNQPQHF
>TRBV7-9
CASTLTSGYEQYF
>TRBV29-1
CSVGKTGSSYEQYF
>TRBV18
CASSPDHQPQHF
>TRBV5-1
CASSLARTSGMDEQFF
>TRBV28
CASSIGLAGSSTDTQYF